This T cell receptor beta chain is drawn from a study of T cells expressing NK-cell markers. Whole-study context: Among eight sequenced donors, seven carried HCMV seropositivity while one was seronegative. Broader study findings: The HCMV specificity of the expanded NKG2C+ T cell clones stayed unresolved.

The CDR3 extends over 14 amino acids. Production of TCR beta cDNA relied on 5'RACE template switching with UMIs. Following a re-call of the 5' RACE reads, TCRdb has one entry per CDR3 protein and lacks DNA. The sample totals 300,000 to 450,000 distinct CDR3 sequences. Points on this clonotype: Its target is not known.

The chain uses TRBV12-3 or TRBV12-4 and TRBJ2-7; the D call from TCRdb, TRBD1, cannot be confirmed without DNA. The TCR comes from a man aged 18 to 70 in good health. The sample comprised blood T cells: a sorted CD56 or NKG2C T cell subset, CD4+ or CD8+ T cells, or bulk PBMC T cells (not recorded which). CDR3 residues: CASSLPGVPKQQYF.